This T cell receptor (beta chain) was recovered during a study of cytomegalovirus exposure and HLA in healthy donors. Background on the study: In a later analysis, the approximately 120 validation repertoires were reported to have used the same platform as the 600 to 700 first-cohort repertoires. General study results and limits: Reportedly, cytomegalovirus status was diagnosed with high sensitivity and specificity. There were some public TCRs occurring in many donors, but most TCR sequences were rare. The finding came from a later analysis; first-cohort TCR clusters tended to co-occur in the 130 or so validation repertoires.

Of note for this clone: What it binds is not known.

CDR1 ENHRY and CDR2 SYGVKD come from the germline V gene. The CDR3 covers 16 residues. V lost 2 bases and J lost 0; bases outside the gene matches: 4. The protocol was immunoSEQ multiplex PCR, while the TCRdb copy is restricted to in-frame clones and leaves out a portion. This table holds about 180,000 clones, around nine tenths found once. This TCR derives from a young man in good health and CMV-seropositive. The chain employs TRBV10-3 and TRBJ2-7; 10 nucleotides match TRBD1. The specimen was PBMCs. For the CDR3, the DNA is TGTGCCATCAGTGAGACCAGGACAGGGGGCTCCTACGAGCAGTACTTC. Translated: CAISETRTGGSYEQYF.